These T cell receptor beta chains were read from a single sample in a study of response to subunit inactivated influenza vaccine. MiXCR was run by TCRdb on the RT-PCR reads, yielding one entry per CDR3 protein. This sample has about 610,000 distinct CDR3 sequences, with 13% to 15% found just once. The sequencing here drew on PBMCs from blood, taken 11 to 12 days after vaccination. Source of these receptors: a man in his fifties who received an inactivated influenza vaccine. CDR3s include the opening cysteine and the closing phenylalanine or tryptophan. Fields, in order: CDR3 length, V gene, D gene, J gene, clone size, CDR3 DNA, CDR3 protein. The D gene is left open where the match is weak. Not every row has a clone size; where given, it reads once, few, many or a size class.

len: 14
v_gene: TRBV7-7
d_gene: -
j_gene: TRBJ1-2
abundance: -
CDR3nt: TGTGCTAGCAGCCAATACCTACAGGGATGGGGCTACACCTTC
CDR3aa: CASSQYLQGWGYTF

len: 16
v_gene: TRBV4-1
d_gene: -
j_gene: TRBJ1-6
abundance: few
CDR3nt: TGCGCCAGCAGCAAAGAAGGGAGGAGCCCGTATTCACCCCTCCACTTT
CDR3aa: CASSKEGRSPYSPLHF

len: 17
v_gene: TRBV5-1
d_gene: TRBD2
j_gene: TRBJ2-3
abundance: few
CDR3nt: TGCGCCAGCAGCCCGGTTGTATCCGGGACTAGCGATCGAGGGCAGTATTTT
CDR3aa: CASSPVVSGTSDRGQYF

len: 14
v_gene: TRBV5-1
d_gene: -
j_gene: TRBJ2-5
abundance: many
CDR3nt: TGTGCCAGCAGCTTAGCAGGGTACCAAGAGACCCAGTACTTC
CDR3aa: CASSLAGYQETQYF

len: 15
v_gene: TRBV28
d_gene: TRBD2
j_gene: TRBJ2-3
abundance: few
CDR3nt: TGTGCCAGCAGTTCGCAGCGGGGGGCGGGGAATACGCAGTATTTT
CDR3aa: CASSSQRGAGNTQYF

len: 15
v_gene: TRBV7-2
d_gene: -
j_gene: TRBJ1-4
abundance: -
CDR3nt: TGTGCCAGCAGTTCCCAGTCCGGGACTCGCGCGAAACTGTTTTTT
CDR3aa: CASSSQSGTRAKLFF

len: 13
v_gene: TRBV24-1
d_gene: TRBD1
j_gene: TRBJ2-7
abundance: -
CDR3nt: TGTGCCACCAGTGACGGACAGGGGGACGAGCAGTACTTC
CDR3aa: CATSDGQGDEQYF

len: 11
v_gene: TRBV29-1
d_gene: -
j_gene: TRBJ2-1
abundance: few
CDR3nt: TGCAGCGTTGACCGGCTGGATGAGCAGTTCTTC
CDR3aa: CSVDRLDEQFF

len: 12
v_gene: TRBV5-1
d_gene: -
j_gene: TRBJ2-1
abundance: -
CDR3nt: TGCGCCAGCAGTATATTTGACAATGAGCAGTTCTTC
CDR3aa: CASSIFDNEQFF

len: 14
v_gene: TRBV4-2
d_gene: -
j_gene: TRBJ2-5
abundance: few
CDR3nt: TGTGCCAGCAGCCAAATATTTAGCGTGGAGACCCAGTACTTC
CDR3aa: CASSQIFSVETQYF

len: 17
v_gene: TRBV21-1
d_gene: -
j_gene: TRBJ1-5
abundance: -
CDR3nt: TGTGCCAGCAGCAAACCACCGGGACACAATAGCAATCAGCCCCAGCATTTT
CDR3aa: CASSKPPGHNSNQPQHF

len: 14
v_gene: TRBV3-1
d_gene: TRBD1
j_gene: TRBJ1-2
abundance: few
CDR3nt: TGTGCCACCACAACAGGGGGTAGAAGCTATGGCTACACCTTC
CDR3aa: CATTTGGRSYGYTF

len: 14
v_gene: TRBV14
d_gene: -
j_gene: TRBJ2-7
abundance: -
CDR3nt: TGTGCCAGCAGTCCAACATGGACGGACTACGAGCAGTACTTC
CDR3aa: CASSPTWTDYEQYF

len: 12
v_gene: TRBV6-1
d_gene: -
j_gene: TRBJ1-5
abundance: -
CDR3nt: TGTGCCAGCAGACAGGTGGATCAGCCCCAGCATTTT
CDR3aa: CASRQVDQPQHF

len: 15
v_gene: TRBV6-2/TRBV6-3
d_gene: -
j_gene: TRBJ1-5
abundance: few
CDR3nt: TGTGCCAGCAGTTACTCCGAGTATAGCAATCAGCCCCAGCATTTT
CDR3aa: CASSYSEYSNQPQHF

len: 14
v_gene: TRBV12-3/TRBV12-4
d_gene: -
j_gene: TRBJ2-1
abundance: many
CDR3nt: TGTGCCAGCAGTTCACAGACTACAGGGTTTATGCAGTTCTTC
CDR3aa: CASSSQTTGFMQFF

len: 12
v_gene: TRBV6-2/TRBV6-3
d_gene: -
j_gene: TRBJ2-3
abundance: few
CDR3nt: TGTGCCAGCAGTTACACGGGGGATACGCAGTATTTT
CDR3aa: CASSYTGDTQYF

len: 13
v_gene: TRBV29-1
d_gene: -
j_gene: TRBJ2-3
abundance: -
CDR3nt: TGCAGCGTTGATCTCAGGGTCGGGGATACGCAGTATTTT
CDR3aa: CSVDLRVGDTQYF

len: 11
v_gene: TRBV6-2/TRBV6-3
d_gene: -
j_gene: TRBJ1-2
abundance: -
CDR3nt: TGTGCCAGCAGTTCTGGTCTAGGGAACACCTTC
CDR3aa: CASSSGLGNTF

len: 15
v_gene: TRBV7-2
d_gene: -
j_gene: TRBJ2-5
abundance: few
CDR3nt: TGTGCCAGCAGCTTAGCCCCGGACAGTGAAGAGACCCAGTACTTC
CDR3aa: CASSLAPDSEETQYF

len: 21
v_gene: TRBV4-1
d_gene: TRBD2
j_gene: TRBJ2-4
abundance: -
CDR3nt: TGCGCCAGCAGCCAAGCCCTCTCGACTAGCGGGGGCCCCGGTTCCAAAAACATTCAGTACTTC
CDR3aa: CASSQALSTSGGPGSKNIQYF

len: 16
v_gene: TRBV7-2
d_gene: TRBD1
j_gene: TRBJ1-2
abundance: few
CDR3nt: TGTGCCAGCAGCTTCGGATCAGGGGACAGGGGATTTGGTACGGCCTTC
CDR3aa: CASSFGSGDRGFGTAF